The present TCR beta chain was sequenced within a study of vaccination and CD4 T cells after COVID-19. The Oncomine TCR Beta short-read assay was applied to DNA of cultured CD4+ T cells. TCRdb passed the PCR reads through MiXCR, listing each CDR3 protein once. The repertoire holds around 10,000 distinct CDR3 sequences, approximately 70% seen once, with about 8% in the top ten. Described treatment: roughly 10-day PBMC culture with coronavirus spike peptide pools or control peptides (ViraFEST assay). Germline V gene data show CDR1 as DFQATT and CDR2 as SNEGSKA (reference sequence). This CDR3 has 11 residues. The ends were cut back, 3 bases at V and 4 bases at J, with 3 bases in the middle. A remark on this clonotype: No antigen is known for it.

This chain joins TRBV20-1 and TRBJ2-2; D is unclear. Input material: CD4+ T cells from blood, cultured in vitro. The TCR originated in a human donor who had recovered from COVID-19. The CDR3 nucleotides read TGCAGTGCTAGGGGCACCGGGGAGCTGTTTTTT. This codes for CSARGTGELFF.